These 20 T cell receptor beta chains share one sample of origin, sequenced in a study of cytomegalovirus exposure and HLA in healthy donors. Primers for the PCR totalled 60 Vbeta and 13 Jbeta. Only in-frame clones appear in the TCRdb table, and some are missing; sequencing was by immunoSEQ multiplex PCR. The listing records 200,000 to 250,000 clones. The sequenced sample consisted of PBMCs. The receptors here all came from a girl aged 2-10 years in good health and CMV-seropositive.

The chain carries TRBV29-1 and TRBJ2-7, with 8 bases matching TRBD2. The CDR3 spans 14 residues. Germline assignment: CDR1 SQVTM and CDR2 ANQGSEA. V lost 1 base to trimming and J lost 0 bases; unmatched junction nucleotides: 2. The CDR3 here is CSVEAGTSSYEQYF. For the CDR3, the DNA is TGCAGCGTTGAAGCCGGGACTAGCTCCTACGAGCAGTACTTC.

The chain combines TRBV19 with TRBJ1-5; 9 bases map to TRBD1. Germline V gene lookup returns CDR1 LNHDA and CDR2 SQIVND (reference sequence). The CDR3 has 17 residues. Trimming took 6 bases from V and 0 from J; bases not matched to a gene: 9. The CDR3 DNA reads as TGTGCCAGTAGAAGGACAGGGGCCATGGATAGCAATCAGCCCCAGCATTTT. Translating gives CASRRTGAMDSNQPQHF.

In DNA form, the CDR3 reads TGTGCCAGCAGCTTGGACAGGGGATTTACGCAGTATTTT. Translated: CASSLDRGFTQYF. The rearrangement links TRBV11-2 to TRBJ2-3; 9 bases align to TRBD1. Germline CDR1 and CDR2: SGHAT and FQNNGV. The CDR3 runs 13 residues. Germline trimming cut 3 bases from V and 8 bases from J; bases unmatched to any gene: 3.

The CDR3 spells CASSPWPDRAGGYTF. CDR3 in DNA: TGTGCCAGCAGTCCCTGGCCCGACAGGGCTGGGGGCTACACCTTC. This chain links TRBV6-5 with TRBJ1-2; 7 bases are shared with TRBD1. J lost 8 bases, V lost 5 bases, and 14 bases had no gene match. Germline V lookup: CDR1 MNHEY, CDR2 SVGAGI. The CDR3 extends over 15 amino acids.

The chain recombines TRBV2 with TRBJ2-3; tentatively, D is TRBD2 (6 bases). CDR1 is SNHLY and CDR2 is FYNNEI in the germline V gene. There are 16 residues in the CDR3. The V end lost 0 bases, the J end lost 4 bases, and 14 bases lay between the germline ends. CDR3 DNA sequence: TGTGCCAGCAGTGAAGCACTACTAGGCGGGGCAGATACGCAGTATTTT. It encodes CASSEALLGGADTQYF.

V and J are TRBV25-1 and TRBJ1-2, with D perhaps TRBD1 (6 bases). CDR1 is MGHDK and CDR2 is SYGVNS in the germline V gene. The V end was cut by 4 bases, the J end by 3 bases, with 15 bases between. CDR3 length equals 15 residues. This CDR3 is CASSGRDTRDYGYTF. The CDR3 DNA reads TGTGCCAGCAGTGGCCGGGACACCAGGGACTATGGCTACACCTTC.

The chain employs TRBV5-1 and TRBJ2-3, with 10 bases lining up with TRBD1. This CDR3 spans 15 amino acids. Looked up from germline, CDR1 is SGHRS and CDR2 is YFSETQ. The V and J ends lost 1 base and 5 bases, in that order; junction bases with no gene match: 4. The CDR3 here is CASSLSGQGKDTQYF. The CDR3 bases are TGCGCCAGCAGCTTGTCGGGACAGGGGAAAGATACGCAGTATTTT.

The chain employs TRBV4-2 and TRBJ2-1; D might be TRBD2 (5 bases). Germline CDR1 is LGHNA and CDR2 is YNFKEQ. The CDR3 contains 16 residues. Deletions cut 6 bases from V and 6 bases from J, with 21 bases between. CDR3: CASRSSLGGGSNEQFF. DNA for the CDR3: TGTGCCAGCAGAAGTTCTCTCGGAGGAGGAAGCAATGAGCAGTTCTTC.

This chain uses TRBV5-1 with TRBJ2-7; the D gene is possibly TRBD2 (6 bases). Trimming shortened V by 0 bases and J by 3 bases, and 16 bases separated the two germline ends. CDR3 size: 16 residues. Germline CDR1 SGHRS, CDR2 YFSETQ. The CDR3: CASSLAKTRTLYEQYF. DNA for the CDR3: TGCGCCAGCAGCTTGGCCAAGACTAGGACGCTCTACGAGCAGTACTTC.

The chain combines TRBV5-6 with TRBJ2-1; D is unclear. Germline lookup yields CDR1 SGHDT and CDR2 YYEEEE. V was clipped by 5 bases and J by 8 bases, with 11 bases between them. CDR3 length: 12 residues. DNA of the CDR3: TGTGCCAGCAGGCGAAGTAGCCATGAGCAGTTCTTC. This encodes CASRRSSHEQFF. The whole variable domain, filled in from reference TRBV5-6 and TRBJ2-1, reads DAGVTQSPTHLIKTRGQQVTLRCSPKSGHDTVSWYQQALGQGPQFIFQYYEEEERQRGNFPDRFSGHQFPNYSSELNVNALLLGDSALYLCASRRSSHEQFFGPGTRLTVL.

The chain recombines TRBV10-2 with TRBJ2-7, with 8 bases aligning to TRBD2. Germline V gene lookup returns CDR1 WSHSY and CDR2 SAAADI. After removal of 6 bases from V and 2 bases from J, the junction contained 9 bases not matched to a gene. This CDR3 has 15 amino acids. The CDR3 reads CASSTTSVRTYEQYF. The DNA of the CDR3 is TGCGCCAGCAGCACGACTAGCGTTAGAACCTACGAGCAGTACTTC.

The V gene is TRBV28, the J gene TRBJ2-1; D unresolved. The CDR3 is made up of 13 amino acids. V was shortened by 2 bases and J by 6 bases, with 8 bases between the two germline ends. CDR1 and CDR2 from the germline V gene are MDHEN and SYDVKM. In DNA, the CDR3 is TGTGCCAGCAGTTTACTGAGCCCCAATGAGCAGTTCTTC. It encodes CASSLLSPNEQFF.

The V and J genes are TRBV11-2 and TRBJ2-5; tentative D call: TRBD1 (5 bases). The CDR3 loop spans 14 amino acids. Trimming pared 2 bases from V and 5 bases from J, leaving 12 bases between. Germline-derived CDR1 and CDR2 are SGHAT and FQNNGV. Written as DNA, the CDR3 is TGTGCCAGCAGCTTACTGGGGCTGTCGGAGACCCAGTACTTC. It is translated as CASSLLGLSETQYF.

J is TRBJ1-5 and V is TRBV15; TRBD1 agrees at 7 bases. There are 15 residues in the CDR3. Trimming at V came to 4 bases and at J to 2 bases, leaving 5 bases not matched to a gene. Germline loops: CDR1 LNHNV, CDR2 YYDKDF (reference sequence). The CDR3 sequence: CATSILRGRNQPQHF. Here the CDR3 DNA reads TGTGCCACCAGCATTTTGAGGGGGCGCAATCAGCCCCAGCATTTT. Full variable domain (outside the CDR3, taken from reference TRBV15 and TRBJ1-5): DAMVIQNPRYQVTQFGKPVTLSCSQTLNHNVMYWYQQKSSQAPKLLFHYYDKDFNNEADTPDNFQSRRPNTSFCFLDIRSPGLGDTAMYLCATSILRGRNQPQHFGDGTRLSIL.

The chain uses TRBV18 and TRBJ1-3, with D maybe TRBD1 (6 bases). The V and J ends lost 3 bases and 0 bases respectively, with 12 bases between them. Germline-derived CDR1 and CDR2 are KGHSH and LQKENI. The CDR3 loop spans 16 amino acids. The CDR3 DNA reads TGTGCCAGCTCACCCCGGGGGGCCATCTCTGGAAACACCATATATTTT. The encoded protein is CASSPRGAISGNTIYF.

V gene TRBV9 combines with J gene TRBJ2-7, with TRBD2 matching over 7 bases. Germline CDR1 is SGDLS and CDR2 is YYNGEE. The CDR3 has 15 amino acids. Germline trimming cut 4 bases from V and 6 bases from J; bases unmatched to any gene: 13. Here the CDR3 reads CASSPDTGLKGEQYF. Written as DNA, the CDR3 is TGTGCCAGCAGCCCTGACACGGGACTAAAAGGCGAGCAGTACTTC.

With respect to this clone: An end of the junction does not agree with germline; a read error may underlie this. The rearrangement uses TRBV27 and TRBJ2-2; 10 bases agree with TRBD2. This CDR3 has 16 amino acids. Looked up from germline, CDR1 is MNHEY and CDR2 is SMNVEV (reference sequence). The CDR3 reads CAGSLYSGRAYGELFF. The CDR3 DNA sequence: TGTGCCGGCAGTCTCTACAGCGGGAGGGCCTACGGGGAGCTGTTTTTT.

A remark on this clone: This same CDR3 is encoded by further DNA sequences in the sample. This chain joins TRBV6-5 and TRBJ1-2, with D tentatively TRBD1 (5 bases). Trimming left V 0 bases short and J 2 bases short, with 7 bases between. CDR1 and CDR2 from the germline V gene are MNHEY and SVGAGI. CDR3 length: 14 residues. CDR3 bases: TGTGCCAGCAGTTACTCGGCAGGGAACTATGGCTACACCTTC. This encodes CASSYSAGNYGYTF.

V usage is TRBV19 and J usage is TRBJ2-7, with D maybe TRBD1 (5 bases). V lost 4 bases and J lost 6, with 10 bases in between. The V gene's germline CDR1 is LNHDA and CDR2 SQIVND (reference sequence). This CDR3 has 12 amino acids. The CDR3 DNA is TGTGCCAGTAGTAAACGACAGTCCGAGCAGTACTTC. This sequence encodes CASSKRQSEQYF. The full variable domain, in which reference TRBV19 and TRBJ2-7 provide the parts outside the CDR3, is DGGITQSPKYLFRKEGQNVTLSCEQNLNHDAMYWYRQDPGQGLRLIYYSQIVNDFQKGDIAEGYSVSREKKESFPLTVTSAQKNPTAFYLCASSKRQSEQYFGPGTRLTVT.

The chain joins TRBV9 to TRBJ1-3; 7 nucleotides align to TRBD1. This CDR3 contains 16 residues. Germline CDR1 SGDLS, CDR2 YYNGEE. V trimming: 3 bases; J trimming: 2 bases; junction bases outside the gene matches: 8. Here the CDR3 DNA reads TGTGCCAGCAGCGCCCGGACAGGTTTCACTGGAAACACCATATATTTT. As protein: CASSARTGFTGNTIYF.